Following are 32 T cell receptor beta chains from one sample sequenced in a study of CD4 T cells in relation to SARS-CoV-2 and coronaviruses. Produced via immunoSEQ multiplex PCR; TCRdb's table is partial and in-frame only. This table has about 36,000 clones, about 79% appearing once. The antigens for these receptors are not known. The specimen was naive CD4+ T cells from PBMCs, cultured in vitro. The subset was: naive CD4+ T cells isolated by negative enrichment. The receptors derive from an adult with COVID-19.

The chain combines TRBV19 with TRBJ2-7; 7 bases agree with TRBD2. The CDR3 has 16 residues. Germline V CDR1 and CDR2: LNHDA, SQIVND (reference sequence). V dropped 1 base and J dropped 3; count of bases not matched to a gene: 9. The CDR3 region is CASSIGGGSPLYEQYF. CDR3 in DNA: TGTGCCAGTAGTATAGGTGGCGGGAGTCCTCTCTACGAGCAGTACTTC.

The CDR3: CASSLNRGELFF. The CDR3 DNA reads TGTGCCAGCAGCCTTAACAGGGGAGAACTGTTTTTT. The chain joins TRBV3-1 (or the pseudogene TRBV3-2) to TRBJ1-4, with TRBD1 matching over 7 bases. Germline V gene lookup returns CDR1 LGHDT and CDR2 YNNKEL (reference sequence). The V gene end was trimmed by 4 bases and the J gene end by 12 bases; junction bases not matched to a gene: 5. The CDR3 length is 12 residues.

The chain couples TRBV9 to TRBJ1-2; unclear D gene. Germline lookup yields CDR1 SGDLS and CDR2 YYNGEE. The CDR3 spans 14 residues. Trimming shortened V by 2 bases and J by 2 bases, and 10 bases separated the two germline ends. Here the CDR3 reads CASSVSGTNYGYTF. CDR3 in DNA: TGTGCCAGCAGCGTGTCAGGCACGAACTATGGCTACACCTTC.

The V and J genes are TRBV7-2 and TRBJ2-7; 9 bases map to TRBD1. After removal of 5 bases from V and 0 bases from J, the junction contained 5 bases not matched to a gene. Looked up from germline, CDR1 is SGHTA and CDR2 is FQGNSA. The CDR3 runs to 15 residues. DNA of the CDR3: TGTGCCAGCAGCCGGGACAGGGCTAGCTCCTACGAGCAGTACTTC. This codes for CASSRDRASSYEQYF.

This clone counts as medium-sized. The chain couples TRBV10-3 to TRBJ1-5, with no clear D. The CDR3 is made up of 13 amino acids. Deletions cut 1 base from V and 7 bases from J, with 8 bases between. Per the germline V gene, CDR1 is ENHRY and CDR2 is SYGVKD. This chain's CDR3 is CAISEWWGQPQHF. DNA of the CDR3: TGTGCCATCAGTGAGTGGTGGGGACAGCCCCAGCATTTT.

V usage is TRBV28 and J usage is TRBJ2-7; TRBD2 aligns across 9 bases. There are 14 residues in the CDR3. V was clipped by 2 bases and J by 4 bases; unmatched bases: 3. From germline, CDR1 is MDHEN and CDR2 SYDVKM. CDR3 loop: CASSLAGGPYEQYF. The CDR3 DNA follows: TGTGCCAGCAGTTTAGCGGGGGGGCCTTACGAGCAGTACTTC.

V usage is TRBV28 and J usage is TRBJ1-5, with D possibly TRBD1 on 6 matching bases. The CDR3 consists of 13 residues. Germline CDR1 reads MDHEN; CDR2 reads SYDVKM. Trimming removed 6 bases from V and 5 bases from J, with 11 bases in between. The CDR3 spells CASSDYRDQPQHF. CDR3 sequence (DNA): TGTGCCAGCAGCGACTACAGGGATCAGCCCCAGCATTTT.

The CDR3 loop is CASSPRWGKYNEQFF. Written as DNA, the CDR3 is TGTGCCAGCAGCCCTAGGTGGGGGAAATACAATGAGCAGTTCTTC. The chain uses TRBV7-9 and TRBJ2-1; either TRBD1 or TRBD2 may fit D (5 bases each). Trimming took off 5 bases at V and 4 bases at J, with 15 bases between the two ends. Germline V gives CDR1 SEHNR, CDR2 FQNEAQ (reference sequence). The CDR3 runs to 15 residues.

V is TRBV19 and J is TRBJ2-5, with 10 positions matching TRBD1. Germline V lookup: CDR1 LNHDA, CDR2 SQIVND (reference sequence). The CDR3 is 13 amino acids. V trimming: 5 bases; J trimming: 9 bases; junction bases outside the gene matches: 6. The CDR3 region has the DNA TGTGCCAGTAGTCCGGGACAGGGGAAGGCCCAGTACTTC. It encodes CASSPGQGKAQYF.

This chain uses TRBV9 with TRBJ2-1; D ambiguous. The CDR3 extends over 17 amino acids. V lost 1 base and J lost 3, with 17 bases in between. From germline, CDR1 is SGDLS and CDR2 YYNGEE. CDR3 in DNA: TGTGCCAGCAGCGTATGGAGTAACGTGCCGCTCTACAATGAGCAGTTCTTC. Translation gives CASSVWSNVPLYNEQFF.

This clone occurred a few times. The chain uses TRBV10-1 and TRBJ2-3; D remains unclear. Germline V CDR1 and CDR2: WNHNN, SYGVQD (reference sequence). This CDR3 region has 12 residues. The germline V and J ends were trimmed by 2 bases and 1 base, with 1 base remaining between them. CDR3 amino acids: CASSEGTDTQYF. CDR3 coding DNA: TGCGCCAGCAGTGAGGGCACAGATACGCAGTATTTT.

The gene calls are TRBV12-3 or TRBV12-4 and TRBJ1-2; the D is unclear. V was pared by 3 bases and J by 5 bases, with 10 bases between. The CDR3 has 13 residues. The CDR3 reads CASSFVRPYGYTF. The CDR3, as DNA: TGTGCCAGCAGTTTTGTCAGACCTTATGGCTACACCTTC.

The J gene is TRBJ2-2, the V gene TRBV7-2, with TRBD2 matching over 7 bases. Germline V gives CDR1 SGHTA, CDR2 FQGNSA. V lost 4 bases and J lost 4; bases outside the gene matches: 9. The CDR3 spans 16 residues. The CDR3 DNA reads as TGTGCCAGCAGCTCTTCCGGGACTACCATCACCGGGGAGCTGTTTTTT. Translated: CASSSSGTTITGELFF.

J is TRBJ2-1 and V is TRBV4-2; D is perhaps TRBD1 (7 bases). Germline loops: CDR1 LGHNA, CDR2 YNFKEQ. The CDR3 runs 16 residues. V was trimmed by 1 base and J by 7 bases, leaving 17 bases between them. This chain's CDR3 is CASSQGDRVGGNEQFF. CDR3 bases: TGTGCCAGCAGCCAAGGAGACAGGGTTGGAGGGAATGAGCAGTTCTTC.

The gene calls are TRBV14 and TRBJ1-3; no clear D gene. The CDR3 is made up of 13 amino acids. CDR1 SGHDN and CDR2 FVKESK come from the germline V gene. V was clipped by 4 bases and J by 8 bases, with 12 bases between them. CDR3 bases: TGTGCCAGCAGCCTCTTCAGCTGGGACACCATATATTTT. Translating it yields CASSLFSWDTIYF.

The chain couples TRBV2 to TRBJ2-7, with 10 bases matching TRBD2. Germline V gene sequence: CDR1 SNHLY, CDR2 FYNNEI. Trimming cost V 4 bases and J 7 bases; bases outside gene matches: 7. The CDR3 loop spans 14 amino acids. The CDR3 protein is CASSGLAGVREQYF. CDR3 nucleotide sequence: TGTGCCAGCAGTGGTCTAGCGGGGGTACGGGAGCAGTACTTC.

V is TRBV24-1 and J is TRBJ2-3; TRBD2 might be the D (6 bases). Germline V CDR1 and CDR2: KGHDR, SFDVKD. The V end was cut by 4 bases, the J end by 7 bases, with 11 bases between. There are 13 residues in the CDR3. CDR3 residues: CATSEGGGHTQYF. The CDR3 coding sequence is TGTGCCACCAGTGAGGGGGGAGGTCATACGCAGTATTTT.

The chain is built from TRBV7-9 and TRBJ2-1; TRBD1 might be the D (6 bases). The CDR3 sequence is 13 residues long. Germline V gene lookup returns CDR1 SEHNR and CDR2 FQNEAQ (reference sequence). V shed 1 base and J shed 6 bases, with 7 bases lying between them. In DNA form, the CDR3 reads TGTGCCAGCAGCTTAGAAGGGGGCAATGAGCAGTTCTTC. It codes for CASSLEGGNEQFF.

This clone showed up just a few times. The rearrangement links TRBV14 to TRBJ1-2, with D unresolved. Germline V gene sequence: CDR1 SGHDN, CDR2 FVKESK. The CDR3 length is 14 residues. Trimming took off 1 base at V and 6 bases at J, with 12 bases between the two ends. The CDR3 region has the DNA TGTGCCAGCAGCCAAGTAGGAGTCATCCATGGCTACACCTTC. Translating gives CASSQVGVIHGYTF.

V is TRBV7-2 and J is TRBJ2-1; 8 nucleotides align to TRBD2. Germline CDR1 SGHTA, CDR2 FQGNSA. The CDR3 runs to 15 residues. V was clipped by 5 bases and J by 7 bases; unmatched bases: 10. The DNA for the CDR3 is TGTGCCAGCAGCCGTACTAGCGGCTCTGGGAATGAGCAGTTCTTC. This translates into CASSRTSGSGNEQFF.

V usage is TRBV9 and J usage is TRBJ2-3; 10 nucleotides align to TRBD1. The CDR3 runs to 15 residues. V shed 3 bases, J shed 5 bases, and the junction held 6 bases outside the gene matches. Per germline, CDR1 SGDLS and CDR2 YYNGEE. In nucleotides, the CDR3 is TGTGCCAGCAGCGCCGAGGGACAGGGGCTAGATACGCAGTATTTT. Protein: CASSAEGQGLDTQYF.

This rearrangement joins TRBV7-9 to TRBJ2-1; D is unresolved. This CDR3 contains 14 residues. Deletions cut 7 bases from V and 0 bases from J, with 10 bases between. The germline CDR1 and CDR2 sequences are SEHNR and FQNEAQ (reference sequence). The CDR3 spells CASNSASSYNEQFF. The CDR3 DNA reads TGTGCCAGCAACTCTGCCAGCTCCTACAATGAGCAGTTCTTC. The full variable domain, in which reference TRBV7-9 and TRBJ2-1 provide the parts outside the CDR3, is DTGVSQNPRHKITKRGQNVTFRCDPISEHNRLYWYRQTLGQGPEFLTYFQNEAQLEKSRLLSDRFSAERPKGSFSTLEIQRTEQGDSAMYLCASNSASSYNEQFFGPGTRLTVL.

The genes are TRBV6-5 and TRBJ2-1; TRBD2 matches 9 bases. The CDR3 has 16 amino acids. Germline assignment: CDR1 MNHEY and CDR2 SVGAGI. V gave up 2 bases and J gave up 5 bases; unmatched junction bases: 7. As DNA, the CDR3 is TGTGCCAGCAGTTACGTTGCGGGAGGGCCTGACAATGAGCAGTTCTTC. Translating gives CASSYVAGGPDNEQFF.

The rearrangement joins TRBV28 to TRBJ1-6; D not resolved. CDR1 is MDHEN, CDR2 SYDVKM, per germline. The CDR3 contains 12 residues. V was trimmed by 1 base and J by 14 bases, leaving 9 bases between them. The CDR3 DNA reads TGTGCCAGCAGTTTATTTCCCCAGGCCCTCCACTTT. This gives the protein CASSLFPQALHF. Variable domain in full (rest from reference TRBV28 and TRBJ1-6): DVKVTQSSRYLVKRTGEKVFLECVQDMDHENMFWYRQDPGLGLRLIYFSYDVKMKEKGDIPEGYSVSREKKERFSLILESASTNQTSMYLCASSLFPQALHFGNGTRLTVT.

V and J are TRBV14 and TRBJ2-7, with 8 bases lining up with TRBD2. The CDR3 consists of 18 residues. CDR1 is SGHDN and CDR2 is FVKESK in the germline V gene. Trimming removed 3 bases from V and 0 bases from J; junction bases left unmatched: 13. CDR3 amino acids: CASSHYEAGVRYSYEQYF. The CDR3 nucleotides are TGTGCCAGCAGCCACTATGAAGCGGGAGTTCGTTACTCCTACGAGCAGTACTTC.

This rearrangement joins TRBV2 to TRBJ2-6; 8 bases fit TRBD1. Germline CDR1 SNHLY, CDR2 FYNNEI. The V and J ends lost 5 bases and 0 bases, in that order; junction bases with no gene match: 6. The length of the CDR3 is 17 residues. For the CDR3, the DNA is TGTGCCAGCAGTAAGGGACAGGAGAGCTCTGGGGCCAACGTCCTGACTTTC. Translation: CASSKGQESSGANVLTF.

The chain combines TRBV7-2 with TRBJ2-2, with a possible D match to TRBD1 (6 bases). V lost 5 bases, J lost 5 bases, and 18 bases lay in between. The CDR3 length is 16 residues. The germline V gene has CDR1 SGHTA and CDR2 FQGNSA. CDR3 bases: TGTGCCAGCAGCCTACAGGGATTTACTGGAACCGGGGAGCTGTTTTTT. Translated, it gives CASSLQGFTGTGELFF.

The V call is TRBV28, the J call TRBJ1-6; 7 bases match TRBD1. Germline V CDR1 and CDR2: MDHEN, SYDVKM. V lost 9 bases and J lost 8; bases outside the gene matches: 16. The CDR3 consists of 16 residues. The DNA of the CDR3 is TGTGCCAGTACTTCTAATACCGGGACAGCGGATTCACCCCTCCACTTT. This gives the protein CASTSNTGTADSPLHF.

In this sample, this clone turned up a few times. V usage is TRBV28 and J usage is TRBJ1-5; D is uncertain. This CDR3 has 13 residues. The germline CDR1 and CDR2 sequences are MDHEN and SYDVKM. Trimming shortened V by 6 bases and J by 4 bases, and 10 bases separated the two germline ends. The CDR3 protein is CASSQLGNQPQHF. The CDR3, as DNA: TGTGCCAGCAGCCAGTTAGGTAATCAGCCCCAGCATTTT.

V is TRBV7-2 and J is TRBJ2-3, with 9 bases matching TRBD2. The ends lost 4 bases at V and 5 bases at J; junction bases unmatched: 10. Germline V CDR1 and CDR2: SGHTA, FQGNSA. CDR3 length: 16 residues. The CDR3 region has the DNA TGTGCCAGCAGCTCTCGTAGCGGGAGTTTGGGAGATACGCAGTATTTT. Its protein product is CASSSRSGSLGDTQYF.

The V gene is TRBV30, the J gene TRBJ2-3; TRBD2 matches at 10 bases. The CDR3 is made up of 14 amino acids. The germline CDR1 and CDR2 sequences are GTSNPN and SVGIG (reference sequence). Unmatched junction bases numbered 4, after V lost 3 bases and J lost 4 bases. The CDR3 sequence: CAWSGTSGADTQYF. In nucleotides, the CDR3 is TGTGCCTGGAGCGGTACTAGCGGGGCAGATACGCAGTATTTT.

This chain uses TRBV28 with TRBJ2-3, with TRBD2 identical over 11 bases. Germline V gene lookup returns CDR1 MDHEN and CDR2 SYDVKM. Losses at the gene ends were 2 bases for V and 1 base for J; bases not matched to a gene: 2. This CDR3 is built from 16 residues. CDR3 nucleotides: TGTGCCAGCAGTTTAGTACTAGCGGGAGGCACAGATACGCAGTATTTT. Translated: CASSLVLAGGTDTQYF.